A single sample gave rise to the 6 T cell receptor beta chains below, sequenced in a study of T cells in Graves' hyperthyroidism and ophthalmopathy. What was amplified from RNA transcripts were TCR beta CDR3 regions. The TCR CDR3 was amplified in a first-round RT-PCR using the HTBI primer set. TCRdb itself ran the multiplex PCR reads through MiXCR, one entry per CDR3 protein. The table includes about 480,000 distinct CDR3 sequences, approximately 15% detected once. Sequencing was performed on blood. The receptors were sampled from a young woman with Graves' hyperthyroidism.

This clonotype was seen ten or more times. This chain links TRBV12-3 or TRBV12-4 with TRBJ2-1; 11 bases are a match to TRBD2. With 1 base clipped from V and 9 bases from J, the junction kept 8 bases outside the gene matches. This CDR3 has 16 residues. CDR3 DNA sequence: TGTGCCAGCAGTTTAGTGCATAGCGGGAGGGCCGGTGAGCAGTTCTTC. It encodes CASSLVHSGRAGEQFF.

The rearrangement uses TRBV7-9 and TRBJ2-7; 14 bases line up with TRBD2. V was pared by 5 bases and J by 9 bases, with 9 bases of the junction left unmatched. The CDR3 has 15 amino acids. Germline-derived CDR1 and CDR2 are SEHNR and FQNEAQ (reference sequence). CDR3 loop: CASSLPGLAGVMQYV. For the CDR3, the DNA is TGTGCCAGCAGCCTACCGGGACTAGCGGGAGTGATGCAGTACGTC.

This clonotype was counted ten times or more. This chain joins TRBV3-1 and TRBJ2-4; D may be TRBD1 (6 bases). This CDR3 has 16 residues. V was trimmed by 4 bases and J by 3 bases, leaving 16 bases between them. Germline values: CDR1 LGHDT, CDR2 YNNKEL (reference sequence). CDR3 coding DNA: TGTGCCAGCAGCCTCATGGAAGGGGGAGACAAAAACATTCAGTACTTC. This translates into CASSLMEGGDKNIQYF.

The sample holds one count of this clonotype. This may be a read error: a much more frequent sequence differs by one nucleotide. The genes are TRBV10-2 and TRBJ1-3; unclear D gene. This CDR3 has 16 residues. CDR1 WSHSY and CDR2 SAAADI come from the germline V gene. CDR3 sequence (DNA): TGCGCCAGCAGTGAAAGGCAGTCCAGCTCTGGAAAGACCATATATTTT. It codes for CASSERQSSSGKTIYF.

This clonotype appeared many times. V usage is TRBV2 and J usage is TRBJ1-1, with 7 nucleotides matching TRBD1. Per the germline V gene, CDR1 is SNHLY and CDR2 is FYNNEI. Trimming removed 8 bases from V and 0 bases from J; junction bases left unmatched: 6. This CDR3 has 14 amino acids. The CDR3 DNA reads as TGTGCCAGCCGGACAGGTTGGGTGAACACTGAAGCTTTCTTT. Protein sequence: CASRTGWVNTEAFF. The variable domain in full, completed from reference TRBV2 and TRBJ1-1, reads EPEVTQTPSHQVTQMGQEVILRCVPISNHLYFYWYRQILGQKVEFLVSFYNNEISEKSEIFDDQFSVERPDGSNFTLKIRSTKLEDSAMYFCASRTGWVNTEAFFGQGTRLTVV.

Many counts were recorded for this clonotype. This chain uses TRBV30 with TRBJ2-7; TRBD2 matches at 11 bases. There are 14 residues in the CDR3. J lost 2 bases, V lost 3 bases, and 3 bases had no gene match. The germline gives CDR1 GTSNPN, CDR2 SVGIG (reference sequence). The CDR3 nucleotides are TGTGCCTGGAGGCTAGCGGGAGGCCCCTACGAGCAGTACTTC. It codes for CAWRLAGGPYEQYF.